These 32 T cell receptor beta chains originate from one sample sequenced in a study of blood T cell repertoires in COVID-19. The repertoire was sequenced with immunoSEQ multiplex PCR; TCRdb's copy has only in-frame clones and lacks some. Among about 200,000 clones listed, more than 75% were seen once. The sample was peripheral blood. The receptors derive from a man aged 40-55 years with active or convalescent COVID-19.

The rearrangement uses TRBV2 and TRBJ1-2, with a tentative D call TRBD1 (5 bases). The germline CDR1 and CDR2 sequences are SNHLY and FYNNEI. The V end lost 10 bases, the J end lost 4 bases, and 13 bases lay between the germline ends. There are 12 residues in the CDR3. CDR3 nucleotides: TGTGCCACCTCCCAAGGGGTCTATGGCTACACCTTC. Amino acids: CATSQGVYGYTF. The full variable domain, in which reference TRBV2 and TRBJ1-2 provide the parts outside the CDR3, is EPEVTQTPSHQVTQMGQEVILRCVPISNHLYFYWYRQILGQKVEFLVSFYNNEISEKSEIFDDQFSVERPDGSNFTLKIRSTKLEDSAMYFCATSQGVYGYTFGSGTRLTVV.

This rearrangement joins TRBV5-5 to TRBJ2-5; 9 bases agree with TRBD2. J gave up 4 bases and V 0 bases, and 4 bases lay outside the gene matches. This CDR3 region has 15 residues. Looked up from germline, CDR1 is SGHKS and CDR2 is YYEKEE (reference sequence). The CDR3 loop reads CASSLVAGDGETQYF. The CDR3 DNA reads as TGTGCCAGCAGCTTGGTAGCGGGGGACGGAGAGACCCAGTACTTC.

With respect to this clone: This sample also contains other DNA sequences that code for the same CDR3. The V and J genes are TRBV5-6 and TRBJ1-1, with D perhaps TRBD1 (5 bases). The CDR3 spans 14 residues. V lost 0 bases, J lost 1 base, and 7 bases lay in between. Germline V lookup: CDR1 SGHDT, CDR2 YYEEEE. The DNA of the CDR3 is TGTGCCAGCAGCTTGGGACAGAAGAACACTGAAGCTTTCTTT. The encoded protein is CASSLGQKNTEAFF.

The CDR3 DNA follows: TGCAGCGGACTAACAGGGGGCTATGGCTACACCTTC. Protein product: CSGLTGGYGYTF. The rearrangement links TRBV29-1 to TRBJ1-2; TRBD1 matches at 8 bases. Looked up from germline, CDR1 is SQVTM and CDR2 is ANQGSEA. The CDR3 spans 12 residues. V shed 7 bases and J 4 bases; nucleotides not matched to a gene: 5.

CDR3 loop: CASSYGAGYYEQYF. CDR3 nucleotides: TGTGCCAGCAGTTACGGAGCAGGGTACTACGAGCAGTACTTC. V usage is TRBV6-5 and J usage is TRBJ2-7; maybe TRBD1 (5 bases). The CDR3 is made up of 14 amino acids. The germline V gene has CDR1 MNHEY and CDR2 SVGAGI. The ends were cut back, 2 bases at V and 3 bases at J, with 11 bases in the middle.

V and J are TRBV5-4 and TRBJ2-7, with a possible D match to TRBD2 (5 bases). Germline CDR1 reads SGHNT; CDR2 reads YYREEE (reference sequence). This CDR3 has 14 residues. The ends were cut back, 2 bases at V and 6 bases at J, with 15 bases in the middle. CDR3: CASSFGLDRAEQYF. The CDR3 nucleotides are TGTGCCAGCAGCTTTGGACTCGACCGAGCCGAGCAGTACTTC.

V is TRBV11-2 and J is TRBJ2-7, with D uncertain. Trimming took off 5 bases at V and 6 bases at J, with 8 bases between the two ends. From germline, CDR1 is SGHAT and CDR2 FQNNGV. The CDR3 covers 11 residues. CDR3 bases: TGTGCCAGCAGCCAATCTAGCGAGCAGTACTTC. This translates into CASSQSSEQYF.

J is TRBJ1-5 and V is TRBV7-2; 9 bases align to TRBD1. With V trimmed by 5 bases and J by 3 bases, 5 bases remained unmatched. Germline CDR1 and CDR2: SGHTA and FQGNSA. The CDR3 length is 15 residues. CDR3 sequence (DNA): TGTGCCAGCAGCCAGACAGGGGGGATCAATCAGCCCCAGCATTTT. It codes for CASSQTGGINQPQHF.

The V gene is TRBV5-8, the J gene TRBJ1-5, with 7 positions matching TRBD1. The CDR3 totals 16 residues. The germline CDR1 and CDR2 sequences are SGHTS and YDEGEE. V shed 5 bases and J 0 bases; nucleotides not matched to a gene: 8. The CDR3 sequence is CASSTGTVYSNQPQHF. The DNA of the CDR3 is TGTGCCAGCAGTACCGGGACAGTCTATAGCAATCAGCCCCAGCATTTT. Complete variable domain (other parts from reference TRBV5-8 and TRBJ1-5): EAGVTQSPTHLIKTRGQQATLRCSPISGHTSVYWYQQALGLGLQFLLWYDEGEERNRGNFPPRFSGRQFPNYSSELNVNALELEDSALYLCASSTGTVYSNQPQHFGDGTRLSIL.

The V call is TRBV5-6, the J call TRBJ2-2; D possibly corresponds to TRBD1 (5 bases). The CDR3 length is 14 residues. CDR1 is SGHDT and CDR2 is YYEEEE in the germline V gene. V was trimmed by 0 bases and J by 8 bases, leaving 11 bases between them. Here the CDR3 DNA reads TGTGCCAGCAGCTTGGCGTCAGGGTCTGGGGAGCTGTTTTTT. It is translated as CASSLASGSGELFF.

The chain links TRBV19 to TRBJ2-7; 8 bases line up with TRBD2. With 9 bases clipped from V and 1 base from J, the junction kept 5 bases outside the gene matches. Germline V gene lookup returns CDR1 LNHDA and CDR2 SQIVND (reference sequence). The CDR3 runs 13 residues. DNA of the CDR3: TGTGCCAGCGCACTAGCGGTGTCCTACGAGCAGTACTTC. It is translated as CASALAVSYEQYF.

This clone was seen just once. The rearrangement links TRBV27 to TRBJ2-2; TRBD1 matches at 9 bases. Losses at the gene ends were 6 bases for V and 5 bases for J; bases not matched to a gene: 7. CDR3 length equals 15 residues. Germline CDR1 MNHEY, CDR2 SMNVEV (reference sequence). CDR3 in amino acids: CASSYGQGWTGELFF. The CDR3 region has the DNA TGTGCCAGCAGCTATGGACAGGGGTGGACCGGGGAGCTGTTTTTT.

The V and J genes are TRBV7-2 and TRBJ2-7; 9 bases are shared with TRBD2. J gave up 4 bases and V 2 bases, and 3 bases lay outside the gene matches. The germline CDR1 and CDR2 sequences are SGHTA and FQGNSA. This CDR3 has 14 amino acids. CDR3: CASSLRLAGYEQYF. CDR3 sequence (DNA): TGTGCCAGCAGCTTAAGGCTAGCGGGGTACGAGCAGTACTTC.

In its sample, this clone was seen once. The chain links TRBV30 to TRBJ2-1, with 7 bases fitting TRBD2. Trimming took 4 bases from V and 2 from J; bases not matched to a gene: 8. This CDR3 is 15 amino acids long. Germline CDR1 GTSNPN, CDR2 SVGIG (reference sequence). The CDR3 is CAWILGGGTYNEQFF. The CDR3 nucleotides read TGTGCCTGGATCCTGGGGGGGGGAACCTACAATGAGCAGTTCTTC.

This clone was recorded only once. The V and J genes are TRBV7-9 and TRBJ1-1, with a weak D call TRBD1 (5 bases). Per germline, CDR1 SEHNR and CDR2 FQNEAQ (reference sequence). V was trimmed by 5 bases and J by 1 base, leaving 11 bases between them. There are 14 residues in the CDR3. The CDR3 DNA reads as TGTGCCAGCAGCGCTCGGACACAGAACACTGAAGCTTTCTTT. It translates to CASSARTQNTEAFF.

J is TRBJ1-2 and V is TRBV6-1; D not certain. The V and J ends lost 3 bases and 5 bases respectively, with 7 bases between them. CDR1 is MNHNS and CDR2 is SASEGT in the germline V gene. The CDR3 covers 12 residues. The CDR3 protein is CASSDRTYGYTF. In DNA form, the CDR3 reads TGTGCCAGCAGTGACCGTACATATGGCTACACCTTC.

The genes are TRBV29-1 and TRBJ2-1; D remains unclear. V dropped 7 bases and J dropped 6 bases, with 13 bases sitting between them. The CDR3 extends over 12 amino acids. Germline V gene lookup returns CDR1 SQVTM and CDR2 ANQGSEA. CDR3 amino acids: CSGRRVGNEQFF. The CDR3 region has the DNA TGCAGCGGACGACGGGTTGGCAATGAGCAGTTCTTC.

Here the CDR3 reads CASSATSLETQYF. CDR3 coding DNA: TGTGCCAGCAGCGCGACTAGCCTCGAGACCCAGTACTTC. The chain recombines TRBV7-9 with TRBJ2-5; TRBD2 matches at 7 bases. Germline values: CDR1 SEHNR, CDR2 FQNEAQ (reference sequence). The CDR3 has 13 amino acids. After removal of 5 bases from V and 5 bases from J, the junction contained 5 bases not matched to a gene.

The chain joins TRBV28 to TRBJ1-1; D not resolved. CDR1 is MDHEN and CDR2 is SYDVKM in the germline V gene. The CDR3 sequence is 10 residues long. The CDR3 bases are TGTGGGTCGGGGAGCACTGAAGCTTTCTTT. Its translation is CGSGSTEAFF. The full variable domain, rest sourced from reference TRBV28 and TRBJ1-1, is DVKVTQSSRYLVKRTGEKVFLECVQDMDHENMFWYRQDPGLGLRLIYFSYDVKMKEKGDIPEGYSVSREKKERFSLILESASTNQTSMYLCGSGSTEAFFGQGTRLTVV.

The rearrangement links TRBV30 to TRBJ1-5, with a weak D call TRBD1 (6 bases). V was pared by 0 bases and J by 5 bases, with 11 bases between. Germline CDR1 and CDR2: GTSNPN and SVGIG (reference sequence). The CDR3 sequence is 14 residues long. The CDR3 spells CAWSVLGGDQPQHF. For the CDR3, the DNA is TGTGCCTGGAGTGTGTTAGGGGGGGATCAGCCCCAGCATTTT.

V is TRBV19 and J is TRBJ1-2; TRBD1 might be the D (6 bases). Trimming pared 7 bases from V and 5 bases from J, leaving 17 bases between. This CDR3 spans 14 amino acids. Germline V gene sequence: CDR1 LNHDA, CDR2 SQIVND (reference sequence). The CDR3 sequence: CASTPLGHIYGYTF. The CDR3 DNA reads TGTGCCAGTACCCCCTTGGGACATATATATGGCTACACCTTC.

The chain employs TRBV19 and TRBJ1-2, with D uncertain. The CDR3 has 12 residues. Germline CDR1 reads LNHDA; CDR2 reads SQIVND (reference sequence). V was shortened by 9 bases and J by 5 bases, with 13 bases between the two germline ends. CDR3 sequence reads: CASSTYGYGYTF. CDR3 DNA sequence: TGTGCCAGCAGCACATACGGGTATGGCTACACCTTC.

V is TRBV19 and J is TRBJ2-1; 7 bases map to TRBD2. The CDR3 is made up of 16 amino acids. V gave up 1 base and J gave up 5 bases; unmatched junction bases: 8. CDR1 and CDR2 (germline): LNHDA, SQIVND (reference sequence). The CDR3 region has the DNA TGTGCCAGTAGTATAGTGGGCGGGGGAAGCGACAATGAGCAGTTCTTC. Protein: CASSIVGGGSDNEQFF.

V is TRBV28 and J is TRBJ2-7; 8 nucleotides agree with TRBD1. The germline gives CDR1 MDHEN, CDR2 SYDVKM. Trimming took 4 bases from V and 2 from J; bases not matched to a gene: 7. This CDR3 is built from 15 residues. CDR3 in DNA: TGTGCCAGCAGTTCCTGGACAGGGAACCCCTACGAGCAGTACTTC. Translation: CASSSWTGNPYEQYF.

The chain uses TRBV6-5 and TRBJ1-5; 11 nucleotides line up with TRBD1. This CDR3 has 15 residues. Germline assignment: CDR1 MNHEY and CDR2 SVGAGI. Unmatched junction bases numbered 7, after V lost 6 bases and J lost 6 bases. CDR3 region: CASSAGQGAIQPQHF. Here the CDR3 DNA reads TGTGCCAGCAGCGCCGGACAGGGGGCGATTCAGCCCCAGCATTTT.

This rearrangement joins TRBV6-6 to TRBJ1-2; D is uncertain. The V gene lost 5 bases and the J gene lost 8 bases, with 21 bases spanning the gap. The CDR3 has 15 amino acids. Looked up from germline, CDR1 is MNHNY and CDR2 is SVGAGI (reference sequence). Here the CDR3 reads CASSPAGKKREGYTF. The CDR3, as DNA: TGTGCCAGCAGTCCCGCCGGGAAAAAACGGGAAGGCTACACCTTC.

The chain combines TRBV18 with TRBJ2-2; D may be TRBD2 (5 bases). Trimming left V 3 bases short and J 6 bases short, with 14 bases between. CDR1 KGHSH and CDR2 LQKENI come from the germline V gene. This CDR3 spans 15 amino acids. CDR3 nucleotides: TGTGCCAGCTCACCTCAAAGGCAGGACTCCGGGGAGCTGTTTTTT. The encoded protein is CASSPQRQDSGELFF.

The chain has TRBV18 and TRBJ2-1; tentatively, D is TRBD1 (6 bases). The CDR3 is 12 amino acids. Germline CDR1 and CDR2: KGHSH and LQKENI. Trimming took off 6 bases at V and 9 bases at J, with 12 bases between the two ends. CDR3 in amino acids: CASSYRESEQFF. CDR3 bases: TGTGCCAGCTCTTACAGGGAAAGTGAGCAGTTCTTC.

The chain has TRBV9 and TRBJ2-7, with 11 bases identical to TRBD2. Per the germline V gene, CDR1 is SGDLS and CDR2 is YYNGEE. Germline trimming cut 4 bases from V and 3 bases from J; bases unmatched to any gene: 15. The CDR3 is 18 amino acids. The DNA of the CDR3 is TGTGCCAGCAGCACCCCAGGTCCCCCGACTAGCGGGGACTACGAGCAGTACTTC. Its translation: CASSTPGPPTSGDYEQYF. The full variable domain, completed using reference TRBV9 and TRBJ2-7, is DSGVTQTPKHLITATGQRVTLRCSPRSGDLSVYWYQQSLDQGLQFLIQYYNGEERAKGNILERFSAQQFPDLHSELNLSSLELGDSALYFCASSTPGPPTSGDYEQYFGPGTRLTVT.

The gene calls are TRBV28 and TRBJ2-7; tentatively, D is TRBD1 (6 bases). Trimming cost V 3 bases and J 2 bases, with 11 bases left between them. This CDR3 region has 14 residues. The germline V gene has CDR1 MDHEN and CDR2 SYDVKM. The CDR3 DNA reads as TGTGCCAGCAGTTTGCAGGGGACAACCTACGAGCAGTACTTC. Translated: CASSLQGTTYEQYF.

The J gene is TRBJ1-1, the V gene TRBV19; D might be TRBD1 (6 bases). Trimming left V 0 bases short and J 6 bases short, with 14 bases between. This CDR3 is built from 15 residues. Germline CDR1 is LNHDA and CDR2 is SQIVND (reference sequence). The CDR3 region is CASSIDLREGAEAFF. In nucleotides, the CDR3 is TGTGCCAGTAGTATAGATCTTAGGGAGGGGGCTGAAGCTTTCTTT.

The V call is TRBV9, the J call TRBJ1-2; D uncertain. V was shortened by 4 bases and J by 8 bases, with 12 bases between the two germline ends. The CDR3 spans 12 residues. Germline values: CDR1 SGDLS, CDR2 YYNGEE. CDR3 region: CASSPYTGGYTF. The CDR3 DNA reads as TGTGCCAGCAGCCCATACACGGGAGGCTACACCTTC. Complete variable domain (other parts from reference TRBV9 and TRBJ1-2): DSGVTQTPKHLITATGQRVTLRCSPRSGDLSVYWYQQSLDQGLQFLIQYYNGEERAKGNILERFSAQQFPDLHSELNLSSLELGDSALYFCASSPYTGGYTFGSGTRLTVV.